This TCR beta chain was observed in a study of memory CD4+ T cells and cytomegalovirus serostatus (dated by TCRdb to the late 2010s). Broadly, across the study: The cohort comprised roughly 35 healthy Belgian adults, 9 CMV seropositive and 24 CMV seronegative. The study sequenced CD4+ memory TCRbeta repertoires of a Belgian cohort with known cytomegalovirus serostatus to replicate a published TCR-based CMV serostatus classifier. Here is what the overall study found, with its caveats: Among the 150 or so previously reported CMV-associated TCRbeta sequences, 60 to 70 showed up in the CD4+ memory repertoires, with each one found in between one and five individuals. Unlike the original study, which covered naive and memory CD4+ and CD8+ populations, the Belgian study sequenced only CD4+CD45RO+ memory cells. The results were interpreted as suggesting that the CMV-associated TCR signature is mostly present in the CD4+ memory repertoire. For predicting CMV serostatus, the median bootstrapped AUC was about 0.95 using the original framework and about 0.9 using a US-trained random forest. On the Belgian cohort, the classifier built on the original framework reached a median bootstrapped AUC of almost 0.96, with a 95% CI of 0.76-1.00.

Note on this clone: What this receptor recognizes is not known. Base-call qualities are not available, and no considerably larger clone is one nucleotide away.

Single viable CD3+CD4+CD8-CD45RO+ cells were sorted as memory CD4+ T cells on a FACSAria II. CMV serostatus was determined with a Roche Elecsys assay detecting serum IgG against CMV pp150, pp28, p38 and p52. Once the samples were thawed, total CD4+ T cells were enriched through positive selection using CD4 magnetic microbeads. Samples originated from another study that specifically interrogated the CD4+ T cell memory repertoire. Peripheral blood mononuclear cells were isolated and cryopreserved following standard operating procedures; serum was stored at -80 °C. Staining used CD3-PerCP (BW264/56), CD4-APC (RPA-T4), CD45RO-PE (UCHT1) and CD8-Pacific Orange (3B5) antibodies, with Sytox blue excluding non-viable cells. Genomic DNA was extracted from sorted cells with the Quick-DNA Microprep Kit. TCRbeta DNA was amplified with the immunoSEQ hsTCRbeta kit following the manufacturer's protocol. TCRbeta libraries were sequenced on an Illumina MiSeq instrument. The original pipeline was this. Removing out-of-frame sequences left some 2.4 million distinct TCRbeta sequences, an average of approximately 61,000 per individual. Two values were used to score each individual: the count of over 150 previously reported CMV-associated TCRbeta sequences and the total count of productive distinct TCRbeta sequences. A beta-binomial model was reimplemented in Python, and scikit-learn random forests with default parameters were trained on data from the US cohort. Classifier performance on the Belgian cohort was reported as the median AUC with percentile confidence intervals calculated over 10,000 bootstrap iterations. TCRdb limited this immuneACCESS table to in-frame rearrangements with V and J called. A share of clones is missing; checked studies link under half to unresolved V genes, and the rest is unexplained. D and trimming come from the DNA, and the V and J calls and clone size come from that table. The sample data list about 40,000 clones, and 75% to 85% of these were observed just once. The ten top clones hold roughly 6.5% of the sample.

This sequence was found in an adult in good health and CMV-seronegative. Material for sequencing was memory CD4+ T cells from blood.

The bases read TGTGCCAGCAGTAAGGGACTACCTCACAGGGCTACGCAGTATTTT. Its translation reads: CASSKGLPHRATQYF. The V and J genes are TRBV27 and TRBJ2-3; TRBD2 might be the D gene, on 7 matching bases. Inclusive of the bounding cysteine and phenylalanine, the CDR3 is 15 residues long. The only DNA kept is the CDR3, 45 bases in frame from the first base. Trimming takes 5 bases from V and 8 bases from J, and the germline ends sit 20 bases apart. CDR1 and CDR2, looked up from the germline V gene (reference sequence), are MNHEY and SMNVEV.